The 27 T cell receptor beta chains presented below share a single source sample, sequenced in a study of OX40 agonist ivuxolimab in advanced cancers. Measured with immunoSEQ multiplex PCR; TCRdb has only the in-frame clones, and not every one. This sample has about 120,000 clones; 85% to 95% occur once, and the top ten carry roughly 0.15%. Sequenced material: CD4+ or CD8+ T cells sorted from blood, taken in a trial of the OX40 agonist ivuxolimab. These receptors were collected from an adult with an advanced solid tumor such as melanoma, head and neck, liver or kidney cancer.

The genes are TRBV6-5 and TRBJ2-1; 12 bases match TRBD2. This CDR3 spans 14 amino acids. J lost 6 bases, V lost 6 bases, and 3 bases had no gene match. Germline V CDR1 and CDR2: MNHEY, SVGAGI. Written as DNA, the CDR3 is TGTGCCAGCAGGCCTAGCGGGGGGGGCAATGAGCAGTTCTTC. This codes for CASRPSGGGNEQFF.

This clone was observed once. The rearrangement links TRBV11-2 to TRBJ2-7; 7 positions match TRBD2. Germline CDR1 is SGHAT and CDR2 is FQNNGV. V shed 1 base and J 5 bases; nucleotides not matched to a gene: 2. The CDR3 is 13 amino acids. The CDR3 DNA is TGTGCCAGCAGCTTAGCGGGAGGCCACGAGCAGTACTTC. Its translation is CASSLAGGHEQYF.

This chain connects TRBV19 to TRBJ1-1, with 7 bases fitting TRBD1. Unmatched junction bases numbered 6, after V lost 5 bases and J lost 0 bases. The germline gives CDR1 LNHDA, CDR2 SQIVND (reference sequence). This CDR3 region has 15 residues. CDR3 sequence (DNA): TGTGCCAGTAGTTTTAACAGGGGAATGAACACTGAAGCTTTCTTT. This encodes CASSFNRGMNTEAFF.

The gene calls are TRBV2 and TRBJ1-3; D unresolved. From germline, CDR1 is SNHLY and CDR2 FYNNEI. The CDR3 totals 17 residues. Trimming cost V 1 base and J 4 bases, with 17 bases left between them. The CDR3 loop reads CASSEGFGKTAGNTIYF. CDR3 nucleotide sequence: TGTGCCAGCAGTGAAGGGTTCGGGAAAACGGCAGGAAACACCATATATTTT.

V gene TRBV6-1 combines with J gene TRBJ1-1; D may be TRBD1 (5 bases). Germline CDR1 is MNHNS and CDR2 is SASEGT. Trimming took off 7 bases at V and 4 bases at J, with 16 bases between the two ends. The CDR3 extends over 14 amino acids. The CDR3 reads CASIRTHGGTEAFF. CDR3 DNA sequence: TGTGCCAGCATCCGGACCCACGGGGGCACTGAAGCTTTCTTT.

The V call is TRBV5-6, the J call TRBJ2-4; possibly TRBD2 for D (5 bases). This CDR3 spans 16 amino acids. Trimming took 3 bases from V and 6 from J, leaving 19 bases between them. Germline V CDR1 and CDR2: SGHDT, YYEEEE. The chain's CDR3 is CASSWGWSPAGNIQYF. CDR3 DNA: TGTGCCAGCAGCTGGGGTTGGAGCCCGGCGGGAAACATTCAGTACTTC.

The chain is built from TRBV9 and TRBJ2-5; maybe TRBD2 (6 bases). Germline V lookup: CDR1 SGDLS, CDR2 YYNGEE. The CDR3 totals 15 residues. V gave up 4 bases and J gave up 2 bases, with 15 bases separating them. CDR3 amino acids: CASSHREGTQETQYF. The CDR3 region has the DNA TGTGCCAGCAGCCACCGAGAAGGGACTCAAGAGACCCAGTACTTC.

This clone has a single count. The V gene is TRBV29-1, the J gene TRBJ1-1, with TRBD1 identical over 7 bases. With V trimmed by 6 bases and J by 1 base, 2 bases remained unmatched. The CDR3 has 12 amino acids. Germline V gives CDR1 SQVTM, CDR2 ANQGSEA. Here the CDR3 reads CSVDRANTEAFF. For the CDR3, the DNA is TGCAGCGTCGACAGGGCGAACACTGAAGCTTTCTTT. Full variable domain (outside the CDR3, taken from reference TRBV29-1 and TRBJ1-1): SAVISQKPSRDICQRGTSLTIQCQVDSQVTMMFWYRQQPGQSLTLIATANQGSEATYESGFVIDKFPISRPNLTFSTLTVSNMSPEDSSIYLCSVDRANTEAFFGQGTRLTVV.

This rearrangement joins TRBV15 to TRBJ2-4, with D possibly being TRBD2 (6 bases). V dropped 0 bases and J dropped 8 bases, with 14 bases sitting between them. Germline V gene lookup returns CDR1 LNHNV and CDR2 YYDKDF (reference sequence). The CDR3 length is 15 residues. The CDR3 is CATSRDSMGGDIQYF. CDR3 bases: TGTGCCACCAGCAGAGATTCGATGGGGGGTGACATTCAGTACTTC. The entire variable domain, with the rest obtained from reference TRBV15 and TRBJ2-4, is as follows: DAMVIQNPRYQVTQFGKPVTLSCSQTLNHNVMYWYQQKSSQAPKLLFHYYDKDFNNEADTPDNFQSRRPNTSFCFLDIRSPGLGDTAMYLCATSRDSMGGDIQYFGAGTRLSVL.

The DNA of the CDR3 is TGTGCCAGTAGTCCGACCTCCGGGGCGAACTATGGCTACACCTTC. Its translation is CASSPTSGANYGYTF. The chain joins TRBV19 to TRBJ1-2, with a weak D call TRBD1 (5 bases). V was shortened by 5 bases and J by 2 bases, with 15 bases between the two germline ends. The CDR3 consists of 15 residues. Germline-derived CDR1 and CDR2 are LNHDA and SQIVND (reference sequence).

The V call is TRBV5-1, the J call TRBJ2-5, with no clear D. Germline loops: CDR1 SGHRS, CDR2 YFSETQ. The V end was cut by 1 base, the J end by 3 bases, with 10 bases between. The CDR3 consists of 14 residues. The CDR3 bases are TGCGCCAGCAGCTTGTCGGTGGGCGAAGAGACCCAGTACTTC. This sequence encodes CASSLSVGEETQYF.

The gene calls are TRBV5-1 and TRBJ1-6; no firm D call. The CDR3 runs 16 residues. Deletions cut 4 bases from V and 0 bases from J, with 11 bases between. Germline lookup yields CDR1 SGHRS and CDR2 YFSETQ. CDR3 loop: CASSPGSSSYNSPLHF. CDR3 DNA sequence: TGCGCCAGCAGCCCGGGATCCAGCTCCTATAATTCACCCCTCCACTTT.

This sequence joins TRBV5-6 and TRBJ1-6; 8 positions match TRBD1. The CDR3 has 19 residues. Germline V gene lookup returns CDR1 SGHDT and CDR2 YYEEEE. Germline trimming cut 1 base from V and 3 bases from J; bases unmatched to any gene: 12. The CDR3 region is CASSLFSIGQGIYNSPLHF. DNA for the CDR3: TGTGCCAGCAGCTTGTTTAGCATTGGACAGGGCATCTATAATTCACCCCTCCACTTT.

The chain employs TRBV18 and TRBJ1-3, with 7 bases matching TRBD1. The CDR3 runs 17 residues. The V gene end was trimmed by 4 bases and the J gene end by 0 bases; junction bases not matched to a gene: 9. Germline assignment: CDR1 KGHSH and CDR2 LQKENI. CDR3 sequence (DNA): TGTGCCAGCTCACTACTAGGGACAGACCCCTCTGGAAACACCATATATTTT. It translates to CASSLLGTDPSGNTIYF.

The V gene is TRBV28, the J gene TRBJ1-2; possible D gene TRBD1, 5 bases. V was clipped by 4 bases and J by 0 bases, with 12 bases between them. There are 15 residues in the CDR3. Germline-derived CDR1 and CDR2 are MDHEN and SYDVKM. In DNA, the CDR3 is TGTGCCAGCAGTTCCAACAGGAGAGCTAACTATGGCTACACCTTC. It encodes CASSSNRRANYGYTF.

The V call is TRBV5-1, the J call TRBJ2-1, with 8 bases lining up with TRBD1. Looked up from germline, CDR1 is SGHRS and CDR2 is YFSETQ. The CDR3 spans 15 residues. With V trimmed by 4 bases and J by 4 bases, 7 bases remained unmatched. The CDR3 loop is CASSKQGAQYNEQFF. CDR3 DNA: TGCGCCAGCAGCAAGCAGGGGGCCCAATACAATGAGCAGTTCTTC.

This clone was seen a handful of times. The chain uses TRBV10-3 and TRBJ1-5; D not resolved. The CDR3 sequence is 13 residues long. CDR1 and CDR2 from the germline V gene are ENHRY and SYGVKD. V was pared by 2 bases and J by 2 bases, with 4 bases between. CDR3 region: CAISENGNQPQHF. CDR3 nucleotide sequence: TGTGCCATCAGTGAGAACGGCAATCAGCCCCAGCATTTT.

The chain joins TRBV28 to TRBJ1-3; 7 nucleotides match TRBD1. V gave up 4 bases and J gave up 0 bases; unmatched junction bases: 6. The germline gives CDR1 MDHEN, CDR2 SYDVKM. The CDR3 loop spans 16 amino acids. CDR3 sequence (DNA): TGTGCCAGCAGTTCTCGCGGGACAGTCTCTGGAAACACCATATATTTT. It encodes CASSSRGTVSGNTIYF.

This clone occurred once. The chain employs TRBV6-5 and TRBJ1-5, with 7 bases that match TRBD1. The CDR3 has 14 amino acids. Germline CDR1 is MNHEY and CDR2 is SVGAGI. The ends lost 10 bases at V and 4 bases at J; junction bases unmatched: 10. CDR3 in amino acids: CAIRVQGRNQPQHF. DNA of the CDR3: TGTGCCATCAGGGTACAGGGGAGAAATCAGCCCCAGCATTTT.

This clone was observed a single time. The chain uses TRBV6-5 and TRBJ2-2; D may correspond to TRBD1 or TRBD2 (6 bases each). Germline V CDR1 and CDR2: MNHEY, SVGAGI. V was clipped by 11 bases and J by 7 bases, with 23 bases between them. This CDR3 comprises 15 residues. The CDR3 spells CAAGGGRGKGGELFF. CDR3 DNA sequence: TGTGCCGCCGGTGGGGGGCGCGGGAAGGGCGGGGAGCTGTTTTTT.

V and J are TRBV15 and TRBJ2-5, with 8 bases aligning to TRBD1. With 0 bases clipped from V and 9 bases from J, the junction kept 18 bases outside the gene matches. There are 18 residues in the CDR3. CDR1 LNHNV and CDR2 YYDKDF come from the germline V gene (reference sequence). CDR3 loop: CATSRDRGRGWEAWSQYF. In DNA form, the CDR3 reads TGTGCCACCAGCAGAGACAGGGGGCGTGGGTGGGAGGCTTGGTCCCAGTACTTC.

This chain links TRBV30 with TRBJ1-1, with TRBD1 matching over 7 bases. The V gene end was trimmed by 8 bases and the J gene end by 5 bases; junction bases not matched to a gene: 8. The V gene's germline CDR1 is GTSNPN and CDR2 SVGIG (reference sequence). The CDR3 spans 12 residues. CDR3 DNA sequence: TGTGCCGGTTCACAGGGGAAGACTGAAGCTTTCTTT. It encodes CAGSQGKTEAFF.

V gene TRBV6-5 combines with J gene TRBJ1-4; 7 bases match TRBD1. V was pared by 2 bases and J by 4 bases, with 1 base of the junction left unmatched. The germline V gene encodes CDR1 MNHEY and CDR2 SVGAGI. The CDR3 length is 14 residues. CDR3 loop: CASSYRGLNEKLFF. In DNA form, the CDR3 reads TGTGCCAGCAGTTACAGGGGGCTTAATGAAAAACTGTTTTTT.

On this clone: Other DNA sequences within the sample encode an identical CDR3. The chain combines TRBV6-5 with TRBJ2-1; the D gene is possibly TRBD2 (6 bases). Germline V gives CDR1 MNHEY, CDR2 SVGAGI. This CDR3 is 16 amino acids long. The ends were cut back, 0 bases at V and 0 bases at J, with 9 bases in the middle. The CDR3 DNA reads TGTGCCAGCAGTTACTCCCGGGGGAGCTCCTACAATGAGCAGTTCTTC. It is translated as CASSYSRGSSYNEQFF.

This chain uses TRBV7-2 with TRBJ2-2; 10 bases align to TRBD2. The germline gives CDR1 SGHTA, CDR2 FQGNSA. This CDR3 has 19 amino acids. Trimming removed 1 base from V and 1 base from J; junction bases left unmatched: 9. CDR3 residues: CASSLESLAGVLNTGELFF. The CDR3, as DNA: TGTGCCAGCAGCTTAGAATCCCTAGCGGGGGTCCTGAACACCGGGGAGCTGTTTTTT.

This clone occurred once. V gene TRBV19 combines with J gene TRBJ2-3; 7 nucleotides align to TRBD2. V lost 4 bases, J lost 2 bases, and 12 bases stayed unmatched. CDR1 is LNHDA, CDR2 SQIVND, per germline (reference sequence). This CDR3 spans 17 amino acids. CDR3 sequence: CASSTHRAGVTTDTQYF. The CDR3 bases are TGTGCCAGTAGTACCCATCGCGCGGGGGTTACCACAGATACGCAGTATTTT.

V gene TRBV6-5 combines with J gene TRBJ1-2; maybe TRBD1 (5 bases). Trimming shortened V by 0 bases and J by 14 bases, and 16 bases separated the two germline ends. The CDR3 runs to 13 residues. Germline V gene sequence: CDR1 MNHEY, CDR2 SVGAGI. In nucleotides, the CDR3 is TGTGCCAGCAGTTACTCTGGGGACCTAAGTGTTACCTTC. This translates into CASSYSGDLSVTF.